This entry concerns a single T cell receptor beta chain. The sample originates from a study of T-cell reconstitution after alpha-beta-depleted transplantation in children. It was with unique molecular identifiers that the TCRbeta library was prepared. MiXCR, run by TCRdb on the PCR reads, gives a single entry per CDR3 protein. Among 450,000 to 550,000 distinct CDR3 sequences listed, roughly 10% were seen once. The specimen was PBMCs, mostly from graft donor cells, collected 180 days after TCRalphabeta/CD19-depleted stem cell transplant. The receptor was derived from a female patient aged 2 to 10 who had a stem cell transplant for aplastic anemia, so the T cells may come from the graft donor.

The chain's CDR3 is CASSIQATNTEAFF. In DNA, the CDR3 is TGCGCCAGCAGCATACAGGCTACGAACACTGAAGCTTTCTTT. The rearrangement joins TRBV5-1 to TRBJ1-1; D perhaps matches TRBD1 (5 bases). This CDR3 is built from 14 residues. Germline V CDR1 and CDR2: SGHRS, YFSETQ. The germline V and J ends were trimmed by 4 bases and 1 base, with 11 bases remaining between them. Variable domain in full (rest from reference TRBV5-1 and TRBJ1-1): KAGVTQTPRYLIKTRGQQVTLSCSPISGHRSVSWYQQTPGQGLQFLFEYFSETQRNKGNFPGRFSGRQFSNSRSEMNVSTLELGDSALYLCASSIQATNTEAFFGQGTRLTVV.